This is a list of T cell receptor beta chains from one sample in a study of a mutant IDH1 vaccine in newly diagnosed glioma. TCRdb's copy holds only in-frame clones and misses some; the assay was immunoSEQ multiplex PCR. The sample shows 75,000 to 100,000 clones, around 79% of them seen only once. Sequenced material: PBMCs, taken from a glioma patient treated with radiotherapy, temozolomide or both. Every receptor here comes from a man in his forties with glioma. Some clones in this sample may be carry-over from other donors' samples. Each CDR3 is given with its conserved first and last residue. D genes are given only for firm matches. Rows may omit the clone size; those that give it use once, few, many or a size class.

TGTGCCAGCAGCTTCGGGTCGGGATCCTACGAGCAGTACTTC	CASSFGSGSYEQYF	TRBV7-8	TRBJ2-7	.	once
TGTGCCATCGGGGACAGGTCAATCTCCTACGAGCAGTACTTC	CAIGDRSISYEQYF	TRBV10-3	TRBJ2-7	TRBD1	.
TGTGCCAGCAGTGCCCGGGTGAGCGGGGGGGCCGCGTTAAACGAGCAGTACTTC	CASSARVSGGAALNEQYF	TRBV6-1	TRBJ2-7	TRBD2	.
TGTGCCAGCAGTGAATTGGGGACAGAGAACACTGAAGCTTTCTTT	CASSELGTENTEAFF	TRBV25-1	TRBJ1-1	TRBD1	.
TGTGCCAGCAGTTACAGAGTTGCCTACGAGCAGTACTTC	CASSYRVAYEQYF	TRBV6-5	TRBJ2-7	.	.
TGCAGTGCTTCCGGCACTGAAGCTTTCTTT	CSASGTEAFF	TRBV20-1	TRBJ1-1	.	.
TGCGCCAGCAGTGAGTCGGGACGGCCCGGCTACACCTTC	CASSESGRPGYTF	TRBV10-2	TRBJ1-2	.	.
TGTGCCAGCAGTGGTTGGCAGAAAGAGACCCAGTACTTC	CASSGWQKETQYF	TRBV6-1	TRBJ2-5	.	few
TGTGCCAGCAGCTTAGGGGAGGGGGTCAGCTCCTACAATGAGCAGTTCTTC	CASSLGEGVSSYNEQFF	TRBV7-9	TRBJ2-1	.	.
TGTGCCAGCCAACCTGGCAGGGAACTCAATCAGCCCCAGCATTTT	CASQPGRELNQPQHF	TRBV21-1	TRBJ1-5	.	.
TGTGCCAGCAGCTTTGGGCAGTCAAACACCGGGGAGCTGTTTTTT	CASSFGQSNTGELFF	TRBV5-4	TRBJ2-2	.	few
TGTGCCAGCAGCTTAAGGTCAGAACGAGAAAAACTGTTTTTT	CASSLRSEREKLFF	TRBV7-9	TRBJ1-4	.	.
TGTGCCAGTAGTAGGGAGTATGAAAAACTGTTTTTT	CASSREYEKLFF	TRBV19	TRBJ1-4	.	.
TGTGCCAGCTCACCCCGAACAGACACTGAAGCTTTCTTT	CASSPRTDTEAFF	TRBV18	TRBJ1-1	.	.
TGCGCCAGCAGCCAAGATTGGCTAGCGGGGGCTAACACCGGGGAGCTGTTTTTT	CASSQDWLAGANTGELFF	TRBV4-1	TRBJ2-2	TRBD2	.
TGTGCCACCGCTACAGGACAGTACCAAGAGACCCAGTACTTC	CATATGQYQETQYF	TRBV15	TRBJ2-5	.	.
TGTGCCAGCAGCTTAGCGGACACCCTATACGAGCAGTACTTC	CASSLADTLYEQYF	TRBV7-8	TRBJ2-7	.	once
TGTGCCAGCAGTGAAAACAGTTGGGACACTGAAGCTTTCTTT	CASSENSWDTEAFF	TRBV25-1	TRBJ1-1	.	.
TGTGCCAGCAGTTTTTCCCCCAGGGGGGTTGAAAAACTGTTTTTT	CASSFSPRGVEKLFF	TRBV6-5	TRBJ1-4	TRBD1	.
TGTGCCAGCACTGGGACAGGGTATGATCAGCCCCAGCATTTT	CASTGTGYDQPQHF	TRBV6-1	TRBJ1-5	TRBD1	.
TGTGCCAGCAGGAGGGGCCCGGGGGAAGCTTTCTTT	CASRRGPGEAFF	TRBV2	TRBJ1-1	.	.
TGTGCCTGGAGCAGGGGTTATGGCTACACCTTC	CAWSRGYGYTF	TRBV30	TRBJ1-2	.	.
TGTGCCAGTACCCAACTCGGTTCCACCCCGCCTGGCTACACCTTC	CASTQLGSTPPGYTF	TRBV19	TRBJ1-2	.	.
TGCGCCAGCAGCCAAGGACTAGAAATTTACGAGCAGTACTTC	CASSQGLEIYEQYF	TRBV4-1	TRBJ2-7	.	once
TGCGCCAGCAGTTACAACATTGGGCAAGTCACTGAAGCTTTCTTT	CASSYNIGQVTEAFF	TRBV5-1	TRBJ1-1	.	.
TGCGCCAGCAGCTCGACTAGCGGGGGCCTCGATGAGCAGTTCTTC	CASSSTSGGLDEQFF	TRBV5-1	TRBJ2-1	TRBD2	.
TGTGCCAGCAGTTTAGCCTTTAGCGGGTCGGGTCGTCGGGAGCAGTACTTC	CASSLAFSGSGRREQYF	TRBV27	TRBJ2-7	TRBD2	.
TGTGCCAGCAGTGGGAAAAACAGGGGAATTAGCTCCTACGAGCAGTACTTC	CASSGKNRGISSYEQYF	TRBV6-1	TRBJ2-7	TRBD1	.
TGTGCCAGCAGCCATCCCCGGGGCGCCGGCGATAATTCACCCCTCCACTTT	CASSHPRGAGDNSPLHF	TRBV7-9	TRBJ1-6	.	once
TGTGCCAGCTCCGGCTACACTGAAGCTTTCTTT	CASSGYTEAFF	TRBV18	TRBJ1-1	.	.
TGTGCTAGTGGCCGGGTCTATGGCTACACCTTC	CASGRVYGYTF	TRBV12-5	TRBJ1-2	.	.
TGCGCCAGCAGCGGCGGCCGGGTTGACGAGCAGTACTTC	CASSGGRVDEQYF	TRBV10-1	TRBJ2-7	.	.
TGTGCCAGCAGCTTAGCGGGGACTTCACCCCTCCACTTT	CASSLAGTSPLHF	TRBV7-2	TRBJ1-6	.	.
TGTGCCAGCAGTGTAGACATCTATGGCTACACCTTC	CASSVDIYGYTF	TRBV2	TRBJ1-2	.	.
TGTGCCAGCCTGAAACGACAGGGCGGTGCCACTGAAGCTTTCTTT	CASLKRQGGATEAFF	TRBV2	TRBJ1-1	TRBD1	.
TGTGCCAGCTGCTATGACAGGCGCACTGAAGCTTTCTTT	CASCYDRRTEAFF	TRBV6-6	TRBJ1-1	.	many
TGCGCCAGCAGCCAACGCCCTTGGGGGGGCCAATCACCCCTCCACTTT	CASSQRPWGGQSPLHF	TRBV4-1	TRBJ1-6	.	few
TGTGCCAGTAGTCCTGGGACAGGGGGCCTAGGCTATGGCTACACCTTC	CASSPGTGGLGYGYTF	TRBV19	TRBJ1-2	TRBD1	.
TGCGCCAGCAGTGAGGCTGTTGGGGTAGTAGCTTCACCCCTCCACTTT	CASSEAVGVVASPLHF	TRBV10-2	TRBJ1-6	.	.
TGTGCCGGGCGAGCTTGGCCCAGAGATACGCAGTATTTT	CAGRAWPRDTQYF	TRBV6-1	TRBJ2-3	.	.
TGCGCCAGCAGCTCGGGTGGGGGGCTGACGGATACGCAGTATTTT	CASSSGGGLTDTQYF	TRBV5-1	TRBJ2-3	.	once
TGTGCCAGCAGTGCTAAAGCTCCGTCGGGGCTAGCGATAAGGACAGATACGCAGTATTTT	CASSAKAPSGLAIRTDTQYF	TRBV6-1	TRBJ2-3	.	.
TGTGCCAGCAGTGAAACCTCGCGGGAATACAGGGGTGGCAATCAGCCCCAGCATTTT	CASSETSREYRGGNQPQHF	TRBV6-1	TRBJ1-5	TRBD1	.
TGTGCCAGCAGCCACAGGGGGGGCTACGAGCAGTACTTC	CASSHRGGYEQYF	TRBV2	TRBJ2-7	.	.
TGTGCCAGCAGTGAATTACAGGGGGCAGGGAACTATGGCTACACCTTC	CASSELQGAGNYGYTF	TRBV6-1	TRBJ1-2	TRBD1	.
TGTGCCAGCAGCCCCCTCTTGAACACTGAAGCTTTCTTT	CASSPLLNTEAFF	TRBV11-2	TRBJ1-1	.	.
TGTGCCAGCAGCTTACTCACTAGCACTGAAGCTTTCTTT	CASSLLTSTEAFF	TRBV7-2	TRBJ1-1	.	once
TGTGCCAGCAGCCAAGTAAATGGGGGGTCCTCCTACAATGAGCAGTTCTTC	CASSQVNGGSSYNEQFF	TRBV4-2	TRBJ2-1	.	.
TGTGCAAAGGGAGGGGGACACTACGAGCAGTACTTC	CAKGGGHYEQYF	TRBV6-5	TRBJ2-7	.	.
TGTGCCAGCAGGAGACGCCCCGTCAAAAACATTCAGTACTTC	CASRRRPVKNIQYF	TRBV6-5	TRBJ2-4	.	.
TGTGCCAGCAGTTATGAGACAGTTTCACCCCTCCACTTT	CASSYETVSPLHF	TRBV6-5	TRBJ1-6	.	.
TGTGCCAGCAGCTTAGTATCGGCAGGGAGGTTTAATGAAAAACTGTTTTTT	CASSLVSAGRFNEKLFF	TRBV7-9	TRBJ1-4	.	.